Listed here are 6 T cell receptor beta chains from one sample, sequenced in a study of blood T cell repertoires in COVID-19. The repertoire was sequenced with immunoSEQ multiplex PCR; TCRdb's copy has only in-frame clones and lacks some. Seen here are 250,000 to 400,000 clones, 89% observed once, and the top ten hold about 5.2%. The sample was PBMCs or T cells enriched from blood (not recorded which). All receptors derive from a man aged 55-75 years who had recovered from COVID-19.

This clone has only one observation. The chain uses TRBV15 and TRBJ2-7; 7 nucleotides agree with TRBD1. Trimming took 3 bases from V and 0 from J; bases not matched to a gene: 5. The CDR3 loop spans 15 amino acids. Germline loops: CDR1 LNHNV, CDR2 YYDKDF (reference sequence). The CDR3 here is CATSSPGQSSYEQYF. CDR3 nucleotide sequence: TGTGCCACCAGCAGCCCGGGACAGAGCTCCTACGAGCAGTACTTC.

This chain joins TRBV7-3 and TRBJ2-7; perhaps TRBD2 as D (6 bases). The V and J ends lost 3 bases and 3 bases respectively, with 12 bases between them. The CDR3 is 14 amino acids. Looked up from germline, CDR1 is SGHTA and CDR2 is FQGTGA. The DNA of the CDR3 is TGTGCCAGCAGCTTTCGCAGGAGGGGCTACGAGCAGTACTTC. Amino acids: CASSFRRRGYEQYF.

This chain joins TRBV5-8 and TRBJ1-1; D is ambiguous. CDR3 length: 13 amino acids. The germline V gene has CDR1 SGHTS and CDR2 YDEGEE. Trimming pared 3 bases from V and 0 bases from J, leaving 6 bases between. CDR3 sequence (DNA): TGTGCCAGCAGCTCCGGGGTGAACACTGAAGCTTTCTTT. It specifies CASSSGVNTEAFF.

V and J are TRBV29-1 and TRBJ2-7; D not certain. Trimming left V 5 bases short and J 2 bases short, with 10 bases between. This CDR3 region has 12 residues. Germline-derived CDR1 and CDR2 are SQVTM and ANQGSEA. This CDR3 reads CSVNVSPYEQYF. The CDR3 DNA is TGCAGCGTTAACGTGAGCCCCTACGAGCAGTACTTC.

The CDR3 DNA reads as TGTGCCAGCAGCTCAAGCGGCGCCTACGGGGAGACCCAGTACTTC. It encodes CASSSSGAYGETQYF. This rearrangement joins TRBV7-3 to TRBJ2-5; TRBD2 might be the D (5 bases). CDR1 and CDR2 from the germline V gene are SGHTA and FQGTGA. CDR3 length equals 15 residues. V gave up 4 bases and J gave up 5 bases, with 17 bases separating them.

The chain is built from TRBV6-2 or TRBV6-3 and TRBJ1-1; D gene ambiguous. This CDR3 is built from 13 residues. Germline CDR1 and CDR2: MNHEY and SVGEGT. Trimming pared 5 bases from V and 1 base from J, leaving 8 bases between. CDR3 loop: CASSPRSNTEAFF. DNA of the CDR3: TGTGCCAGCAGTCCCCGTTCGAACACTGAAGCTTTCTTT.